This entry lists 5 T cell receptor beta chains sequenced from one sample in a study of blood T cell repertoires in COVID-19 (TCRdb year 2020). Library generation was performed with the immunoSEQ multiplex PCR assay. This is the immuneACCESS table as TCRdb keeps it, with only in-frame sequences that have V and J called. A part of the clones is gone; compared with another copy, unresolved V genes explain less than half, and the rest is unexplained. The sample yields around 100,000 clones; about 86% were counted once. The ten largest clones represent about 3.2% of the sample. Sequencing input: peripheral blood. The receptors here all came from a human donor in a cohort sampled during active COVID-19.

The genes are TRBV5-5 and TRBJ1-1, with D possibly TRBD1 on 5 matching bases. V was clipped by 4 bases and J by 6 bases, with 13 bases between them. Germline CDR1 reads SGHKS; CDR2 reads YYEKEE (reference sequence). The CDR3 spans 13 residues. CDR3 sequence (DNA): TGTGCCAGCAGCCCGGGGGGGATCGCTGAAGCTTTCTTT. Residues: CASSPGGIAEAFF. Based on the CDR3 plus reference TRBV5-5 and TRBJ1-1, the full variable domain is DAGVTQSPTHLIKTRGQQVTLRCSPISGHKSVSWYQQVLGQGPQFIFQYYEKEERGRGNFPDRFSARQFPNYSSELNVNALLLGDSALYLCASSPGGIAEAFFGQGTRLTVV.

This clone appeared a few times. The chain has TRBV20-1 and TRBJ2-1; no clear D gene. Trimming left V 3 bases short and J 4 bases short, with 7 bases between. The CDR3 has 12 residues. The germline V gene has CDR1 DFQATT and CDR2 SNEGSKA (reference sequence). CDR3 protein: CSASPQYNEQFF. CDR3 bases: TGCAGTGCTAGTCCCCAGTACAATGAGCAGTTCTTC.

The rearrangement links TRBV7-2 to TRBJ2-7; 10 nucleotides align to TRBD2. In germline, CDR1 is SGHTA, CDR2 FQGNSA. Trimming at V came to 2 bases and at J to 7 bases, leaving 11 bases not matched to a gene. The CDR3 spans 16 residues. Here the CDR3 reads CASSLRLAGDPTEQYF. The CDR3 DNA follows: TGTGCCAGCAGCTTACGGCTAGCGGGGGACCCTACGGAGCAGTACTTC.

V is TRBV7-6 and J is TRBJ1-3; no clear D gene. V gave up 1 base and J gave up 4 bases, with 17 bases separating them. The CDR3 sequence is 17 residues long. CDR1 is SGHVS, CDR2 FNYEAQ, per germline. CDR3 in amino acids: CASSLGSGLSVGNTIYF. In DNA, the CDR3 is TGTGCCAGCAGCTTAGGCTCAGGTCTCTCTGTCGGAAACACCATATATTTT.

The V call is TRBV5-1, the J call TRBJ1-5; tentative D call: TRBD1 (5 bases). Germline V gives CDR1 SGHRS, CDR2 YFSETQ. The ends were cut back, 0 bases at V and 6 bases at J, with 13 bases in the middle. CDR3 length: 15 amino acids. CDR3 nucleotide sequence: TGCGCCAGCAGCTTGGCCGGGACTTCTGGTCAGCCCCAGCATTTT. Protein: CASSLAGTSGQPQHF. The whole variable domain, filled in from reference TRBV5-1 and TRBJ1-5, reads KAGVTQTPRYLIKTRGQQVTLSCSPISGHRSVSWYQQTPGQGLQFLFEYFSETQRNKGNFPGRFSGRQFSNSRSEMNVSTLELGDSALYLCASSLAGTSGQPQHFGDGTRLSIL.